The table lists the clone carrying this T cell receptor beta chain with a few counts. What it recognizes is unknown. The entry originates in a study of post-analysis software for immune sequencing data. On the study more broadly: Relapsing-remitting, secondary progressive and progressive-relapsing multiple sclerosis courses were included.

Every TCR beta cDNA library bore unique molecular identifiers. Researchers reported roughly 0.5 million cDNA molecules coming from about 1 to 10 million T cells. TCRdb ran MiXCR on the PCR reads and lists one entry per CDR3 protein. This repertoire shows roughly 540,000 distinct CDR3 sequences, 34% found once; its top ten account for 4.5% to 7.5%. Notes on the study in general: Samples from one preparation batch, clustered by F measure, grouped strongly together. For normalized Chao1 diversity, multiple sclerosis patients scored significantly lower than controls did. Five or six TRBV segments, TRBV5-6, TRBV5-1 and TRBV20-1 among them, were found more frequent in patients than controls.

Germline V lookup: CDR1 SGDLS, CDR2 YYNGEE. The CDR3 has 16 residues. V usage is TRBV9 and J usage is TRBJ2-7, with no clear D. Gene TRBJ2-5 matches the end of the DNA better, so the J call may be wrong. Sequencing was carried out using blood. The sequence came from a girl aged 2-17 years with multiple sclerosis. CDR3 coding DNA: TGTGCCAGCAGCGTAGCCATTGGTTCCCAGCAGGAGACCCAGTACTTC. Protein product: CASSVAIGSQQETQYF.